This is a list of T cell receptor beta chains from one sample in a study of identical twins. TCRdb passed the 5' RACE reads through MiXCR, listing each CDR3 protein once. The repertoire holds some 900,000 distinct CDR3 sequences, with approximately 13% as singletons. Another study also made use of these data, one on yellow fever vaccine responses in identical twins.

The material sequenced was PBMCs. These receptors originate from a woman under 30 in good health. The CDR3 runs from the conserved cysteine through the conserved F or W. Fields, in order: V gene, CDR3 length, J gene, clone size, D gene, CDR3 DNA, CDR3 protein. The D gene is left open where the match is weak. Not all rows give a size; the values are once, few, many and, for expanded clones, a class.

TRBV20-1,14,TRBJ2-7,many,NA,TGCAGTGCCGGTGGTCGGCGGGCTTGGCACGAGCAGTACTTC,CSAGGRRAWHEQYF
TRBV5-1,14,TRBJ1-4,NA,NA,TGCGCCAGCAGCCCAGGGTTGGAGAACGAAAAACTGTTTTTT,CASSPGLENEKLFF
TRBV18,20,TRBJ2-3,NA,TRBD2,TGTGCCAGCTCACCTACCATAGCGGGAGGGCCCACCTCTAACACAGATACGCAGTATTTT,CASSPTIAGGPTSNTDTQYF
TRBV6-5,13,TRBJ2-1,many,TRBD1,TGTGCCAGCAGTCACGGACAGGGGAATGAGCAGTTCTTC,CASSHGQGNEQFF
TRBV12-3/TRBV12-4,16,TRBJ1-6,NA,TRBD1,TGTGCCAGCAGAGCAGCGGGACAGGGGAATAATTCACCCCTCCACTTT,CASRAAGQGNNSPLHF
TRBV28,16,TRBJ1-3,few,TRBD1,TGTGCCAGCAGGGAAACAAACAGGGGACCTGGAAACACCATATATTTT,CASRETNRGPGNTIYF
TRBV3-1,19,TRBJ2-4,once,TRBD2,TGTGCCAGCAGCCAAGGCCCTCCTTCCGGGACTAGCGGGGCTAACATTCAGTACTTC,CASSQGPPSGTSGANIQYF
TRBV27,16,TRBJ2-1,NA,NA,TGTGCCAGCAACATGGGGCTAGCGACCAGCTACAATGAGCAGTTCTTC,CASNMGLATSYNEQFF
TRBV20-1,14,TRBJ2-1,few,TRBD2,TGCAGTGCCAAGGCGGGACTAGCGGGAGGGCCGGGGATCTTC,CSAKAGLAGGPGIF
TRBV5-1,12,TRBJ2-1,many,NA,TGCGCCAGCAGCTACGCAAGTAATGAGCAGTTCTTC,CASSYASNEQFF
TRBV10-3,16,TRBJ2-3,NA,TRBD2,TGTGCCATCAGTGACCTAGCGGGTGTAGATACAGATACGCAGTATTTT,CAISDLAGVDTDTQYF
TRBV24-1,16,TRBJ2-1,many,TRBD2,TGTGCCACCAGTGACCCGCCTAGCGGGGGGGACAATGAGCAGTTCTTC,CATSDPPSGGDNEQFF
TRBV6-1,15,TRBJ2-1,many,TRBD2,TGTGCCAGTACCCCAAGCGGGAGGGCCTACAATGAGCAGTTCTTC,CASTPSGRAYNEQFF
TRBV28,17,TRBJ2-1,few,NA,TGTGCCAGCAGGCCTTCCACCGGGACAAGGGGGTACAATGAGCAGTTCTTC,CASRPSTGTRGYNEQFF
TRBV19,13,TRBJ1-2,NA,NA,TGTGCCAGTAGTACCGGACAGCACTATGGCTACACCTTC,CASSTGQHYGYTF
TRBV5-1,13,TRBJ2-4,NA,NA,TGCGCCAGCAGCAGGGGGTGGGGAAACATTCAGTACTTC,CASSRGWGNIQYF
TRBV10-1,14,TRBJ2-7,many,NA,TGCGCCAGCAGTGATCCTGCCAGTTCCTACGAGCAGTACTTC,CASSDPASSYEQYF
TRBV4-1,13,TRBJ1-6,many,NA,TGCGCCAGCAGCCAAGATTTCGGGTCACCCCTCCACTTT,CASSQDFGSPLHF
TRBV20-1,14,TRBJ2-1,few,TRBD2,TGCAGTGCCGAAGGTAGCGGGAGGGGGAATGAGCAGTTCTTC,CSAEGSGRGNEQFF
TRBV9,10,TRBJ2-7,few,NA,TGTGCCAGCGGGGACGCCCCCCAGTACTTC,CASGDAPQYF
TRBV19,15,TRBJ2-4,NA,TRBD1,TGTGCCAGTAGCCCGCAACAGGGGGCCAAAAACATTCAGTACTTC,CASSPQQGAKNIQYF
TRBV6-5,13,TRBJ1-2,NA,NA,TGTGCCAGCAATTGTGGGTGTGACTATGGCTACACCTTC,CASNCGCDYGYTF
TRBV19,13,TRBJ1-1,NA,NA,TGTGCCAGCGTTCAACAGGGAAACACTGAAGCTTTCTTT,CASVQQGNTEAFF
TRBV6-5,15,TRBJ2-1,NA,TRBD2,TGTGCCAGCAGTTACAGTAGCGGGAGGGCAAGTGAGCAGTTCTTC,CASSYSSGRASEQFF
TRBV12-3/TRBV12-4,15,TRBJ2-1,NA,NA,TGTGCCAGCAAAGCCGGGACCAACACGTACCGTGAGCAGTTCTTC,CASKAGTNTYREQFF
TRBV12-3/TRBV12-4,16,TRBJ2-1,few,NA,TGTGCCAGCAGCAATACCTTATATGGGGTGGGCAATGAGCAGTTCTTC,CASSNTLYGVGNEQFF
TRBV5-1,15,TRBJ2-3,few,NA,TGCGCCAGCAGCTTGGTGACGGTTAGCACAGATACGCAGTATTTT,CASSLVTVSTDTQYF
TRBV20-1,13,TRBJ1-5,NA,NA,TGCAGTGCTAGGGCGGTTTCCAATCAGCCCCAGCATTTT,CSARAVSNQPQHF
TRBV3-1,13,TRBJ2-3,many,NA,TGTGCCAGCAGCCAAGATGGCCAGGGTACGCAGTATTTT,CASSQDGQGTQYF
TRBV5-5,16,TRBJ2-3,NA,TRBD2,TGTGCCAGCAGCTTGGGGTTAGCGGGTATAAGAGATACGCAGTATTTT,CASSLGLAGIRDTQYF
TRBV4-1,16,TRBJ2-7,few,TRBD2,TGCGCCAGCAGCCAGGGCCAGACTAGCGGGATTTACGAGCAGTACTTC,CASSQGQTSGIYEQYF
TRBV6-5,15,TRBJ1-5,many,NA,TGTGCCAGCAGTTACTCATTGACAGAGCATCAGCCCCAGCATTTT,CASSYSLTEHQPQHF
TRBV15,14,TRBJ2-7,few,NA,TGTGCCACCAGCAGAGATATCCAGGGCTACGAGCAGTACTTC,CATSRDIQGYEQYF
TRBV10-3,15,TRBJ1-6,NA,NA,TGTGCCATCAGTGAGTCGGGACAAAATAATTCACCCCTCCACTTT,CAISESGQNNSPLHF
TRBV3-1,18,TRBJ2-3,few,TRBD2,TGTGCCAGCAGCCGGTTTGCGGGGGGTCTATACCCCACAGATACGCAGTATTTT,CASSRFAGGLYPTDTQYF
TRBV3-1,16,TRBJ2-1,few,TRBD2,TGTGCCAGCAGCTCTCGCGCCGGGACTAGGTATGGTGAGCAGTTCTTC,CASSSRAGTRYGEQFF
TRBV7-9,16,TRBJ2-7,few,TRBD2,TGTGCCAGCAGCCGTGGGACTAGCGGGAGTTCGAACGAGCAGTACTTC,CASSRGTSGSSNEQYF
TRBV12-3/TRBV12-4,16,TRBJ1-3,many,NA,TGTGCCAGCAGCCCCGATGGGGCTATATCTGGAAACACCATATATTTT,CASSPDGAISGNTIYF
TRBV10-1,17,TRBJ2-2,NA,TRBD2,TGCGCCAGCAGTGAGTCCGGACTAGCGGCGAGGACCGGGGAGCTGTTTTTT,CASSESGLAARTGELFF
TRBV5-1,15,TRBJ2-5,few,NA,TGCGCCAGCAGCTTGGGAGGGTCGACACAAGAGACCCAGTACTTC,CASSLGGSTQETQYF
TRBV5-6,14,TRBJ2-5,NA,TRBD2,TGTGCCAGCAGTTCTATAGCGGGAGAGGAGACCCAGTACTTC,CASSSIAGEETQYF
TRBV6-1,15,TRBJ1-1,many,NA,TGTGCCAGCAGTCCGCCCCGAGGGGTGAACACTGAAGCTTTCTTT,CASSPPRGVNTEAFF
TRBV20-1,16,TRBJ2-7,NA,TRBD2,TGCAGTGCTAGAGATCCGGGTCTAGCGGGACCCTACGAGCAGTACTTC,CSARDPGLAGPYEQYF
TRBV5-1,17,TRBJ1-6,few,TRBD1,TGCGCCAGCAGCTCGGGACAGGGGAGTTCCTATAATTCACCCCTCCACTTT,CASSSGQGSSYNSPLHF
TRBV10-3,15,TRBJ1-1,NA,NA,TGTGCCATCAGTGCGCCGCCCGGGGGACACACTGAAGCTTTCTTT,CAISAPPGGHTEAFF
TRBV28,14,TRBJ1-5,few,TRBD1,TGTGCCAGCAGTCCAGGGGGGTGGAATCAGCCCCAGCATTTT,CASSPGGWNQPQHF
TRBV12-3/TRBV12-4,17,TRBJ2-5,NA,TRBD2,TGTGCCAGCAGCTACGGCCCGGGGGAAGCGGGGGGGCTTGTCCAGTACTTC,CASSYGPGEAGGLVQYF
TRBV5-6,13,TRBJ2-5,many,NA,TGTGCCAGCAGCTTAAGATTCCGGGAGACCCAGTACTTC,CASSLRFRETQYF
TRBV9,16,TRBJ2-3,few,TRBD1,TGTGCCAGCAGCGCACAGGGGGAATTAATTACAGATACGCAGTATTTT,CASSAQGELITDTQYF
TRBV3-1,16,TRBJ2-3,NA,TRBD2,TGTGCCAGCAGCCAAACCGGGTCGGGAGGGTCAGATACGCAGTATTTT,CASSQTGSGGSDTQYF
TRBV12-3/TRBV12-4,17,TRBJ2-1,few,TRBD2,TGTGCCAGCAGTTTTGGGCTAGCGGTGAGCTCCTACAATGAGCAGTTCTTC,CASSFGLAVSSYNEQFF
TRBV7-2,10,TRBJ1-1,few,NA,TGTGCCAGCAGCTTTCCTGAAGCTTTCTTT,CASSFPEAFF